A selection of T cell receptor beta chains follows, all from one sample in a study of cytomegalovirus exposure and HLA in healthy donors. Repertoires were generated with immunoSEQ multiplex PCR, while TCRdb's copy carries only in-frame clones and drops some. The data show about 190,000 clones, 65% to 85% seen once. The specimen sequenced was PBMCs. These receptors were collected from a woman aged 18-29 years in good health and CMV-seronegative. Each CDR3 is given with its conserved first and last residue. Fields, in order: D gene, clone size, V gene, J gene, CDR3 DNA, CDR3 protein. The D gene is left open where the match is weak. Not all rows give a size; the values are once, few, many and, for expanded clones, a class.

D: NA
size: NA
V: TRBV25-1
J: TRBJ2-7
DNA: TGTGCCAGCACCCGGAAGGACAGCTACGAGCAGTACTTC
CDR3: CASTRKDSYEQYF

D: TRBD1
size: NA
V: TRBV9
J: TRBJ1-2
DNA: TGTGCCAGCAGCGCCGGGACAGGGGATGGCTACACCTTC
CDR3: CASSAGTGDGYTF

D: NA
size: few
V: TRBV2
J: TRBJ1-1
DNA: TGTGCCAGCAGTGAATTTAGAGGAGGTGAAGCTTTCTTT
CDR3: CASSEFRGGEAFF

D: TRBD2
size: NA
V: TRBV28
J: TRBJ2-3
DNA: TGTGCCAGCAGTTTAAGACTAGCGCAAGATACGCAGTATTTT
CDR3: CASSLRLAQDTQYF

D: NA
size: few
V: TRBV6-1
J: TRBJ2-1
DNA: TGTGCCAGCAGTGAATTAGGGACTCACAATGAGCAGTTCTTC
CDR3: CASSELGTHNEQFF

D: TRBD1
size: once
V: TRBV5-1
J: TRBJ2-7
DNA: TGCGCCAGCAGCCCGATACAGGGGGCGTCCTACGAGCAGTACTTC
CDR3: CASSPIQGASYEQYF

D: TRBD1
size: few
V: TRBV5-6
J: TRBJ2-5
DNA: TGTGCCAGCAGCGTGACGGGACAGGGGGTCCAAGAGACCCAGTACTTC
CDR3: CASSVTGQGVQETQYF

D: TRBD1
size: NA
V: TRBV13
J: TRBJ2-3
DNA: TGTGCCAGCAGGATCCGGACAGGGGGCGATACGCAGTATTTT
CDR3: CASRIRTGGDTQYF

D: NA
size: NA
V: TRBV14
J: TRBJ2-3
DNA: TGTGCCAGCAGCCAAGCTCCTAGCGCCCCTACAGATACGCAGTATTTT
CDR3: CASSQAPSAPTDTQYF

D: TRBD1
size: few
V: TRBV6-4
J: TRBJ2-2
DNA: TGTGCCAGCAGAATGGACAGGGGAAACGGGGAGCTGTTTTTT
CDR3: CASRMDRGNGELFF

D: NA
size: NA
V: TRBV30
J: TRBJ2-3
DNA: TGTGCGAGTCAGGGTGCAGATACGCAGTATTTT
CDR3: CASQGADTQYF

D: NA
size: few
V: TRBV28
J: TRBJ1-6
DNA: TGTGCCAGCAGTTTGTACAGGAAAAGAAATAATTCACCCCTCCACTTT
CDR3: CASSLYRKRNNSPLHF

D: TRBD2
size: few
V: TRBV27
J: TRBJ2-7
DNA: TGTGCCAGCAGTTTATTCGGACTAGTGGGCTACGAGCAGTACTTC
CDR3: CASSLFGLVGYEQYF

D: TRBD2
size: once
V: TRBV28
J: TRBJ2-7
DNA: TGTGCCAGCAGCGCCGCTAGCGGGTATTCCTACGAGCAGTACTTC
CDR3: CASSAASGYSYEQYF

D: NA
size: once
V: TRBV7-6
J: TRBJ1-3
DNA: TGTGCCAGCAGCTTAGCGACGGCGGACTCTGGAAACACCATATATTTT
CDR3: CASSLATADSGNTIYF

D: NA
size: NA
V: TRBV6-1
J: TRBJ1-3
DNA: TGTGCCAGCACGGGGCAGGGGGGAAACACCATATATTTT
CDR3: CASTGQGGNTIYF

D: TRBD1
size: NA
V: TRBV2
J: TRBJ2-6
DNA: TGTGCCAGCAGGAACAGGGGTGCACCCTCTGGGGCCAACGTCCTGACTTTC
CDR3: CASRNRGAPSGANVLTF

D: NA
size: NA
V: TRBV5-6
J: TRBJ2-1
DNA: TGTGCCAGCAGCTTGGGCGACAGAAAACGATATAACAATGAGCAGTTCTTC
CDR3: CASSLGDRKRYNNEQFF

D: TRBD2
size: NA
V: TRBV9
J: TRBJ2-1
DNA: TGTGCCAGCAGCGCGGGGGGGCCGGTCTACAATGAGCAGTTCTTC
CDR3: CASSAGGPVYNEQFF

D: NA
size: NA
V: TRBV21-1
J: TRBJ1-2
DNA: TGTGCCAGCAGCCCACGGACAGGTTTTTGGGGCACCTTC
CDR3: CASSPRTGFWGTF

D: TRBD2
size: NA
V: TRBV11-3
J: TRBJ2-1
DNA: TGTGCCAGCAGCTCCCCGGGGGGTGAGCAGTTCTTC
CDR3: CASSSPGGEQFF

D: NA
size: NA
V: TRBV11-1
J: TRBJ2-7
DNA: TGTGCCAGCAGCTTAAAGGGGTACGAGCAGTACTTC
CDR3: CASSLKGYEQYF

D: TRBD1
size: NA
V: TRBV28
J: TRBJ1-5
DNA: TGTGCCAGCAGTTTACAGGGACAGGGGGGACAGCCCCAGCATTTT
CDR3: CASSLQGQGGQPQHF

D: TRBD2
size: NA
V: TRBV5-4
J: TRBJ2-3
DNA: TGTGCCAGCAGCCCCGGACTAGCGGGGGGGCTACGCCCAGATACGCAGTATTTT
CDR3: CASSPGLAGGLRPDTQYF

D: NA
size: NA
V: TRBV9
J: TRBJ2-5
DNA: TGTGCCAGCAGCGGATTCAGGGCTCAAGAGACCCAGTACTTC
CDR3: CASSGFRAQETQYF

D: TRBD1
size: NA
V: TRBV27
J: TRBJ1-2
DNA: TGTGCCAGCAGTTTAACGTCGACAGGGAGAAGTCCTGGTGGCTACACCTTC
CDR3: CASSLTSTGRSPGGYTF

D: TRBD1
size: NA
V: TRBV7-7
J: TRBJ2-2
DNA: TGTGCCAGCAGCTTTGGGACAGGGACCGGGGAGCTGTTTTTT
CDR3: CASSFGTGTGELFF

D: TRBD2
size: NA
V: TRBV4-1
J: TRBJ2-1
DNA: TGCGCCAGCAGCTCCCCCGGGACTAGCGGGGGCTATGAGCAGTTCTTC
CDR3: CASSSPGTSGGYEQFF

D: NA
size: NA
V: TRBV11-2
J: TRBJ1-2
DNA: TGTGCCAGCAGCCCATTTTTAGGACAGAACTATGGCTACACCTTC
CDR3: CASSPFLGQNYGYTF

D: NA
size: NA
V: TRBV7-9
J: TRBJ1-2
DNA: TGTGCCAGCAGCCCAATGACTGAGGCCTACACCTTC
CDR3: CASSPMTEAYTF

D: NA
size: NA
V: TRBV19
J: TRBJ1-4
DNA: TGTGCCAGTAGTCCCCACCCCGGGACAAAGAATGAAAAACTGTTTTTT
CDR3: CASSPHPGTKNEKLFF

D: NA
size: once
V: TRBV6-5
J: TRBJ1-5
DNA: TGTGCCAGCAGTTACTCGCGGGTACAGCCCCAGCATTTT
CDR3: CASSYSRVQPQHF

D: TRBD2
size: NA
V: TRBV6-1
J: TRBJ2-1
DNA: TGTGCCAGCAGTGAATACAGCGGGAGAAGGAATGAGCAGTTCTTC
CDR3: CASSEYSGRRNEQFF

D: NA
size: NA
V: TRBV4-2
J: TRBJ1-4
DNA: TGTGCCAGCACCGCGACCGGAGGGGTTAATGAAAAACTGTTTTTT
CDR3: CASTATGGVNEKLFF

D: NA
size: NA
V: TRBV6-1
J: TRBJ2-5
DNA: TGTGCCAGCATTGGAGGATGGTACCAAGAGACCCAGTACTTC
CDR3: CASIGGWYQETQYF

D: NA
size: NA
V: TRBV5-1
J: TRBJ2-7
DNA: TGCGCCAGCAGCTTTCCAGGGACCTACGAGCAGTACTTC
CDR3: CASSFPGTYEQYF

D: NA
size: NA
V: TRBV4-1
J: TRBJ1-2
DNA: TGCGCCAGCAGCCAAGATGGGAGCGGCGGGGGCTATGGCTACACCTTC
CDR3: CASSQDGSGGGYGYTF

D: NA
size: NA
V: TRBV5-6
J: TRBJ2-1
DNA: TGTGCCAGCCAACCGGGACACTCATCCCTCTCCTACAATGAGCAGTTCTTC
CDR3: CASQPGHSSLSYNEQFF

D: NA
size: NA
V: TRBV15
J: TRBJ1-5
DNA: TGTGCCACCAGCGCAGGGTCCAATCAGCCCCAGCATTTT
CDR3: CATSAGSNQPQHF

D: NA
size: few
V: TRBV6-5
J: TRBJ1-1
DNA: TGTGCCAGCAGTTACTCGATTCAGGGGAGCACTGAAGCTTTCTTT
CDR3: CASSYSIQGSTEAFF

D: TRBD1
size: NA
V: TRBV6-4
J: TRBJ1-1
DNA: TGTGCCAGCAGGACGAACAGGGGCCAGAACACTGAAGCTTTCTTT
CDR3: CASRTNRGQNTEAFF

D: NA
size: NA
V: TRBV10-3
J: TRBJ2-5
DNA: TGTGCCATCAGTGAGTCGACAGTGAAGGAGACCCAGTACTTC
CDR3: CAISESTVKETQYF

D: NA
size: NA
V: TRBV15
J: TRBJ2-7
DNA: TGTGCCACCAGCAGACACCGGGTGGATGAGCAGTACTTC
CDR3: CATSRHRVDEQYF

D: NA
size: NA
V: TRBV30
J: TRBJ2-3
DNA: TGTGCCTGGAGTTCTAGCACAGATACGCAGTATTTT
CDR3: CAWSSSTDTQYF

D: NA
size: NA
V: TRBV30
J: TRBJ2-7
DNA: TGTGCCTGGAGACAGGATTCCTACGAGCAGTACTTC
CDR3: CAWRQDSYEQYF

D: TRBD1
size: NA
V: TRBV9
J: TRBJ1-5
DNA: TGTGCCAGCAGCGTAGGGGACAGTCCCAATCAGCCCCAGCATTTT
CDR3: CASSVGDSPNQPQHF

D: NA
size: once
V: TRBV30
J: TRBJ1-5
DNA: TGTGCCTGGAGTGGGGGCATGAATCAGCCCCAGCATTTT
CDR3: CAWSGGMNQPQHF

D: NA
size: NA
V: TRBV5-1
J: TRBJ2-1
DNA: TGCGCCAGCAGCTTGGTGCAGGGCCTCAATGAGCAGTTCTTC
CDR3: CASSLVQGLNEQFF

D: TRBD1
size: NA
V: TRBV10-2
J: TRBJ1-1
DNA: TGCGCCAGCAGTGGGACGGTAGGGGGCCCTGAAGCTTTCTTT
CDR3: CASSGTVGGPEAFF

D: NA
size: few
V: TRBV5-1
J: TRBJ2-2
DNA: TGCGCCAGCAGCTGGGGACAAGTCACCGGGGAGCTGTTTTTT
CDR3: CASSWGQVTGELFF

D: NA
size: NA
V: TRBV14
J: TRBJ1-6
DNA: TGTGCCAGCAGCCTCATGGGGGGGTATTGGTCCCTCCACTTT
CDR3: CASSLMGGYWSLHF

D: TRBD1
size: NA
V: TRBV6-5
J: TRBJ1-5
DNA: TGTGCCAGCAGTTACGACGGGACAGGGCACAATCAGCCCCAGCATTTT
CDR3: CASSYDGTGHNQPQHF

D: NA
size: NA
V: TRBV6-5
J: TRBJ1-5
DNA: TGTGCCAGTCACCCGCGGGGGAGCAATCAGCCCCAGCATTTT
CDR3: CASHPRGSNQPQHF

D: NA
size: once
V: TRBV7-9
J: TRBJ2-2
DNA: TGTGCCAGCACCAAAGACACTAACACCGGGGAGCTGTTTTTT
CDR3: CASTKDTNTGELFF

D: TRBD2
size: NA
V: TRBV7-2
J: TRBJ2-7
DNA: TGTGCCAGCAGCTCCGTAAGCGGGGGGCGGCAGTACTTC
CDR3: CASSSVSGGRQYF

D: NA
size: NA
V: TRBV6-1
J: TRBJ1-3
DNA: TGTGCCAGCAGTGAAGGTGGTCGAGCGTACTCTGGAAACACCATATATTTT
CDR3: CASSEGGRAYSGNTIYF

D: NA
size: NA
V: TRBV7-8
J: TRBJ1-4
DNA: TGTGCCAGCAGCTTTACGGGGAGTGAAAAACTGTTTTTT
CDR3: CASSFTGSEKLFF